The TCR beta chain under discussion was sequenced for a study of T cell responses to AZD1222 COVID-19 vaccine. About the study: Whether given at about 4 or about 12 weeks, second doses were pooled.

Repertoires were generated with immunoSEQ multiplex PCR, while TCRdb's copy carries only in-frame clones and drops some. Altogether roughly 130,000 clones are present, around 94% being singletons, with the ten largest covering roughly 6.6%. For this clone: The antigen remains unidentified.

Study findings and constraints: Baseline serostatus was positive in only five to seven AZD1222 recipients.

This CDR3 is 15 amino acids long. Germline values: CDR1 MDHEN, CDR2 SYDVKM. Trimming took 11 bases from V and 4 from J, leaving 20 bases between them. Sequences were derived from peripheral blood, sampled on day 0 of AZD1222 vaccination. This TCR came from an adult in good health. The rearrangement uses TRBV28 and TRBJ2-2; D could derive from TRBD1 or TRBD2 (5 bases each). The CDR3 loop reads CASQHHGDGTGELFF. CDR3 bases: TGTGCCTCCCAGCATCACGGGGACGGCACCGGGGAGCTGTTTTTT.